What follows are 28 T cell receptor beta chains derived from one specimen sequenced in a study of glioma-infiltrating T cells after dendritic cell vaccination. TCRdb keeps only in-frame clones here, not all; method: immunoSEQ multiplex PCR. The sample has tens of thousands of clones; about 90% are singletons. This sample comprised blood, obtained before dendritic cell vaccination. Source of these receptors: a human donor with glioblastoma.

This clone has just a few counts. The chain combines TRBV9 with TRBJ2-2; 8 nucleotides agree with TRBD2. CDR1 and CDR2 (germline): SGDLS, YYNGEE. V shed 5 bases and J 3 bases; nucleotides not matched to a gene: 15. This CDR3 contains 18 residues. CDR3 DNA sequence: TGTGCCAGCAGACGAGGACTAGCCGGGGCGGGTGACACCGGGGAGCTGTTTTTT. This gives the protein CASRRGLAGAGDTGELFF.

This clone was observed once. This chain connects TRBV5-5 to TRBJ1-1, with TRBD1 as a possible D gene (5 bases). CDR3 length: 15 residues. V was trimmed by 1 base and J by 1 base, leaving 11 bases between them. The germline V gene encodes CDR1 SGHKS and CDR2 YYEKEE (reference sequence). The CDR3 loop is CASSLRGTGNTEAFF. The CDR3 coding sequence is TGTGCCAGCAGCTTGAGGGGAACAGGGAACACTGAAGCTTTCTTT.

The chain couples TRBV7-2 to TRBJ1-2, with D uncertain. Germline CDR1 SGHTA, CDR2 FQGNSA. V lost 1 base, J lost 6 bases, and 6 bases lay in between. This CDR3 is 12 amino acids long. CDR3 nucleotide sequence: TGTGCCAGCAGCTTAGTCGGGGATGGCTACACCTTC. Protein: CASSLVGDGYTF.

This clone was seen once. The V call is TRBV19, the J call TRBJ1-5, with a tentative D call TRBD1 (6 bases). The CDR3 length is 14 residues. V shed 4 bases and J shed 5 bases, with 12 bases lying between them. Germline assignment: CDR1 LNHDA and CDR2 SQIVND (reference sequence). CDR3 nucleotide sequence: TGTGCCAGTAGTAGCAGGGGATGGGATCAGCCCCAGCATTTT. It translates to CASSSRGWDQPQHF.

CDR3 protein: CASSDDRGDTEAFF. The CDR3 DNA sequence: TGTGCCAGCAGCGACGACAGGGGAGACACTGAAGCTTTCTTT. The genes are TRBV9 and TRBJ1-1; 8 bases map to TRBD1. With 3 bases clipped from V and 3 bases from J, the junction kept 4 bases outside the gene matches. Germline CDR1 reads SGDLS; CDR2 reads YYNGEE. This CDR3 has 14 amino acids.

The rearrangement links TRBV6-5 to TRBJ2-5, with a possible D match to TRBD1 (6 bases). Per germline, CDR1 MNHEY and CDR2 SVGAGI. V was shortened by 6 bases and J by 1 base, with 12 bases between the two germline ends. The CDR3 totals 14 residues. The CDR3 loop is CASSSYRVQETQYF. CDR3 DNA: TGTGCCAGCAGCTCCTACAGGGTCCAAGAGACCCAGTACTTC.

Notes on this clone: One end of the junction does not line up with germline, which may come from a read error. The chain carries TRBV29-1 and TRBJ1-1; D gene unclear. This CDR3 region has 11 residues. Germline V lookup: CDR1 SQVTM, CDR2 ANQGSEA. The CDR3 bases are TGCAGCGTTGATAAAGGGTCAAAGCCGGGATTT. It is translated as CSVDKGSKPGF.

This clone came up a few times. The same CDR3 can be traced to other DNA sequences in this sample. The chain employs TRBV25-1 and TRBJ2-2; D call uncertain. Trimming stripped 3 bases from V and 2 bases from J, with 4 bases between. Germline CDR1 and CDR2: MGHDK and SYGVNS. This CDR3 has 13 amino acids. CDR3 amino acids: CASSDRNTGELFF. The CDR3 DNA is TGTGCCAGCAGTGACCGTAACACCGGGGAGCTGTTTTTT.

The V call is TRBV10-3, the J call TRBJ1-1, with unresolved D. The CDR3 is made up of 14 amino acids. The V gene's germline CDR1 is ENHRY and CDR2 SYGVKD. The V end was cut by 0 bases, the J end by 0 bases, with 5 bases between. In DNA form, the CDR3 reads TGTGCCATCAGTGAGTCGACTCTGAACACTGAAGCTTTCTTT. It translates to CAISESTLNTEAFF.

This chain links TRBV19 with TRBJ2-7, with 7 bases aligning to TRBD1. Germline CDR1 and CDR2: LNHDA and SQIVND (reference sequence). The CDR3 sequence is 11 residues long. The junction had 5 bases not matched to a gene; V was cut back by 5 bases and J by 10 bases. This CDR3 is CASSSQGIQYF. The CDR3 bases are TGTGCCAGTAGTTCACAGGGGATTCAGTACTTC.

This clone was detected only once. The V call is TRBV11-2, the J call TRBJ2-7; 9 positions agree with TRBD1. This CDR3 contains 12 residues. CDR1 and CDR2 (germline): SGHAT, FQNNGV. Trimming removed 0 bases from V and 13 bases from J; junction bases left unmatched: 4. The CDR3 region is CASSLEGTGTYF. CDR3 coding DNA: TGTGCCAGCAGCTTAGAGGGGACAGGGACATACTTC.

This clone is a singleton in its sample. The CDR3 region has the DNA TGTGCCAGCAGGACCGGGGGGCCCAGCTCTGGAAACACCATATATTTT. This sequence encodes CASRTGGPSSGNTIYF. The rearrangement links TRBV7-2 to TRBJ1-3, with a tentative D call TRBD1 (6 bases). Germline V gene lookup returns CDR1 SGHTA and CDR2 FQGNSA. CDR3 length equals 16 residues. V lost 6 bases and J 0 bases, leaving 15 bases between the germline ends. The full variable domain, with the rest looked up from reference TRBV7-2 and TRBJ1-3, is GAGVSQSPSNKVTEKGKDVELRCDPISGHTALYWYRQSLGQGLEFLIYFQGNSAPDKSGLPSDRFSAERTGGSVSTLTIQRTQQEDSAVYLCASRTGGPSSGNTIYFGEGSWLTVV.

The genes are TRBV19 and TRBJ1-1; 7 nucleotides align to TRBD1. This CDR3 spans 15 amino acids. Losses at the gene ends were 3 bases for V and 1 base for J; bases not matched to a gene: 5. In germline, CDR1 is LNHDA, CDR2 SQIVND (reference sequence). The CDR3 region has the DNA TGTGCCAGTAGTATGGACAGGCTCCCGAACACTGAAGCTTTCTTT. Its translation: CASSMDRLPNTEAFF. The whole variable domain, filled in from reference TRBV19 and TRBJ1-1, reads DGGITQSPKYLFRKEGQNVTLSCEQNLNHDAMYWYRQDPGQGLRLIYYSQIVNDFQKGDIAEGYSVSREKKESFPLTVTSAQKNPTAFYLCASSMDRLPNTEAFFGQGTRLTVV.

This sequence joins TRBV6-1 and TRBJ2-1; D is uncertain. This CDR3 has 14 residues. The ends were cut back, 11 bases at V and 4 bases at J, with 18 bases in the middle. The germline gives CDR1 MNHNS, CDR2 SASEGT. CDR3 DNA: TGTGCCGGAGAGCCGGGTCGAGATTACAATGAGCAGTTCTTC. Translation gives CAGEPGRDYNEQFF.

The V and J genes are TRBV9 and TRBJ2-3, with 15 bases fitting TRBD2. J lost 5 bases, V lost 3 bases, and 1 base had no gene match. CDR1 and CDR2 (germline): SGDLS, YYNGEE. The CDR3 length is 15 residues. Here the CDR3 reads CASSAGLAGGDTQYF. The CDR3 nucleotides are TGTGCCAGCAGCGCGGGACTAGCGGGGGGAGATACGCAGTATTTT.

The chain recombines TRBV5-1 with TRBJ2-6; 8 bases line up with TRBD1. Per germline, CDR1 SGHRS and CDR2 YFSETQ. The V and J ends lost 0 bases and 2 bases, in that order; junction bases with no gene match: 7. The CDR3 contains 18 residues. The CDR3 DNA follows: TGCGCCAGCAGCTTGGGCGACAGGGGATCCCCTGGGGCCAACGTCCTGACTTTC. Translated, it gives CASSLGDRGSPGANVLTF.

Written as DNA, the CDR3 is TGTGCCAGCAGTTTCGTCCAAGTTGGGGGGGGTGGCTACACCTTC. This gives the protein CASSFVQVGGGGYTF. The chain carries TRBV6-5 and TRBJ1-2, with a weak D call TRBD1 (5 bases). Germline V gives CDR1 MNHEY, CDR2 SVGAGI. This CDR3 has 15 amino acids. Trimming stripped 4 bases from V and 7 bases from J, with 19 bases between.

The CDR3 bases are TGTGCCAGCAGCTTAGATGGGACAGAAGAGACCCAGTACTTC. This gives the protein CASSLDGTEETQYF. The V and J genes are TRBV7-9 and TRBJ2-5; TRBD1 matches 7 bases. CDR1 is SEHNR, CDR2 FQNEAQ, per germline (reference sequence). Trimming took 1 base from V and 3 from J; bases not matched to a gene: 2. The CDR3 is 14 residues long.

The chain uses TRBV6-1 and TRBJ2-7, with TRBD2 identical over 10 bases. The CDR3 runs to 20 residues. From germline, CDR1 is MNHNS and CDR2 SASEGT. The J segment lost 0 bases and the V segment lost 2 bases, leaving 16 bases of the junction unmatched. In DNA, the CDR3 is TGTGCCAGCAGTGAAAGGGAGGGACTAGCGCTACTGAGGAGCTCCTACGAGCAGTACTTC. This gives the protein CASSEREGLALLRSSYEQYF.

The chain recombines TRBV7-9 with TRBJ2-5; 7 bases match TRBD1. The V gene end was trimmed by 5 bases and the J gene end by 5 bases; junction bases not matched to a gene: 5. The CDR3 sequence is 13 residues long. Per the germline V gene, CDR1 is SEHNR and CDR2 is FQNEAQ (reference sequence). CDR3 bases: TGTGCCAGCAGCAGGGGGCTGGAGGAGACCCAGTACTTC. This sequence encodes CASSRGLEETQYF. The full variable domain, rest sourced from reference TRBV7-9 and TRBJ2-5, is DTGVSQNPRHKITKRGQNVTFRCDPISEHNRLYWYRQTLGQGPEFLTYFQNEAQLEKSRLLSDRFSAERPKGSFSTLEIQRTEQGDSAMYLCASSRGLEETQYFGPGTRLLVL.

This clone was seen more than once but under ten times. V usage is TRBV7-8 and J usage is TRBJ2-7; D may be TRBD1 (5 bases). The germline CDR1 and CDR2 sequences are SGHVS and FQNEAQ. There are 18 residues in the CDR3. The V end lost 7 bases, the J end lost 0 bases, and 25 bases lay between the germline ends. CDR3 DNA: TGTGCCAGCACCCGCCGCCACGACAGTCGATACGCCTCCTACGAGCAGTACTTC. Amino acid sequence: CASTRRHDSRYASYEQYF.

This sequence joins TRBV11-2 and TRBJ2-5, with 7 bases lining up with TRBD2. The J call may be faulty, since TRBJ2-7 better matches the DNA end. This CDR3 comprises 12 residues. Germline V gene sequence: CDR1 SGHAT, CDR2 FQNNGV. Here the CDR3 DNA reads TGTGCCAGCAGCTTGGGGACTAACGAGCAGTACTTC. Protein: CASSLGTNEQYF.

The V and J genes are TRBV6-1 and TRBJ1-2; D not resolved. There are 13 residues in the CDR3. CDR1 is MNHNS and CDR2 is SASEGT in the germline V gene. Trimming shortened V by 5 bases and J by 5 bases, and 12 bases separated the two germline ends. CDR3 bases: TGTGCCAGCAGTAGTTCCACGGGGTATGGCTACACCTTC. Translation: CASSSSTGYGYTF.

This clone was found once. V gene TRBV19 combines with J gene TRBJ1-5; no clear D gene. In germline, CDR1 is LNHDA, CDR2 SQIVND (reference sequence). V dropped 5 bases and J dropped 5 bases, with 10 bases sitting between them. CDR3 length: 13 amino acids. CDR3 region: CASSDQRDQPQHF. CDR3 bases: TGTGCCAGTAGTGACCAGCGAGATCAGCCCCAGCATTTT.

Of note for this clone: Other DNA sequences within the sample encode an identical CDR3. This chain uses TRBV30 with TRBJ2-3, with D possibly being TRBD2 (5 bases). The germline V and J ends were trimmed by 3 bases and 6 bases, with 10 bases remaining between them. Germline V gene data show CDR1 as GTSNPN and CDR2 as SVGIG (reference sequence). The length of the CDR3 is 12 residues. The CDR3 nucleotides read TGTGCCTGGAGCCCCACGGGGGATACGCAGTATTTT. Protein: CAWSPTGDTQYF.

V and J are TRBV5-1 and TRBJ1-3; no firm D call. The CDR3 is made up of 14 amino acids. V lost 0 bases and J 4 bases, leaving 8 bases between the germline ends. Germline V gives CDR1 SGHRS, CDR2 YFSETQ. CDR3 residues: CASSLAGYGNTIYF. In DNA form, the CDR3 reads TGCGCCAGCAGCTTGGCGGGGTACGGAAACACCATATATTTT.

The V call is TRBV7-8, the J call TRBJ1-1, with D tentatively TRBD1 (6 bases). This CDR3 is built from 15 residues. Trimming left V 5 bases short and J 2 bases short, with 15 bases between. Germline values: CDR1 SGHVS, CDR2 FQNEAQ. CDR3 amino acids: CASSLISGANTEAFF. CDR3 DNA sequence: TGTGCCAGCAGCCTAATTTCAGGGGCCAACACTGAAGCTTTCTTT.

This chain uses TRBV6-5 with TRBJ2-7; 9 bases match TRBD1. Germline V gene data show CDR1 as MNHEY and CDR2 as SVGAGI. V gave up 10 bases and J gave up 11 bases; unmatched junction bases: 6. The CDR3 runs 10 residues. CDR3 nucleotides: TGTGCCATCGGACAGGGGTCGGAGTACTTC. This translates into CAIGQGSEYF.